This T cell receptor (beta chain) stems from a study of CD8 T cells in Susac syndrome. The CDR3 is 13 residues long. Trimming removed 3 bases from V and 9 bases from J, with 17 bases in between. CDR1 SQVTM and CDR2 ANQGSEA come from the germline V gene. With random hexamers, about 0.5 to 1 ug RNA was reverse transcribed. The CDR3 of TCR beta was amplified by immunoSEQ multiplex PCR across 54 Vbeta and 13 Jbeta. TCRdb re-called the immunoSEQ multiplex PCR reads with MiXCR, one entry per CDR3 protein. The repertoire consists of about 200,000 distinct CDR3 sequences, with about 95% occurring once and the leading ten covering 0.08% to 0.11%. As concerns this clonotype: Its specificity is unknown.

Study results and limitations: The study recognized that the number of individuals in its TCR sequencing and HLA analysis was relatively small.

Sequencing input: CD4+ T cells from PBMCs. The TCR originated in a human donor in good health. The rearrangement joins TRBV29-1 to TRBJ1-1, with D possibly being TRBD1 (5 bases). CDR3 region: CSVEVLGAGKAFF. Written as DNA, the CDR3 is TGCAGCGTTGAGGTCTTAGGGGCAGGAAAAGCTTTCTTT.